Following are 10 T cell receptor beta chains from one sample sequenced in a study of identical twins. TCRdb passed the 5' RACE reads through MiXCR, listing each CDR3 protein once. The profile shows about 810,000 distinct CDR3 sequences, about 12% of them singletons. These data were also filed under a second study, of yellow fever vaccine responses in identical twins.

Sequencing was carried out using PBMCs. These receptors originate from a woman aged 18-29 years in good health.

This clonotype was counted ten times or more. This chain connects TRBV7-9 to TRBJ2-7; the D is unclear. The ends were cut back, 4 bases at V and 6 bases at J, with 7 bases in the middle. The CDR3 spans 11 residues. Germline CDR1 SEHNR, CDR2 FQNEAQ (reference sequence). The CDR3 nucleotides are TGTGCCAGCAGCTCCCCTTCCGAGCAGTACTTC. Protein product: CASSSPSEQYF.

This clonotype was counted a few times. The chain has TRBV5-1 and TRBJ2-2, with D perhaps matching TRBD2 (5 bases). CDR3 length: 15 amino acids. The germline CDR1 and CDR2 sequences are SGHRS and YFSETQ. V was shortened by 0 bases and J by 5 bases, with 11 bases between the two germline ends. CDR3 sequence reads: CASSLEREWTGELFF. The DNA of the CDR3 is TGCGCCAGCAGCTTGGAGAGGGAGTGGACCGGGGAGCTGTTTTTT.

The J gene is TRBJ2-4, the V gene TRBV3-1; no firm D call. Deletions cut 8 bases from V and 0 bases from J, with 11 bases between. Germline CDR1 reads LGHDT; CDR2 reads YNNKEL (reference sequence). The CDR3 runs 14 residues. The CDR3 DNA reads TGTGCCAGCGCTCTAAGGATAGCCAAAAACATTCAGTACTTC. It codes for CASALRIAKNIQYF.

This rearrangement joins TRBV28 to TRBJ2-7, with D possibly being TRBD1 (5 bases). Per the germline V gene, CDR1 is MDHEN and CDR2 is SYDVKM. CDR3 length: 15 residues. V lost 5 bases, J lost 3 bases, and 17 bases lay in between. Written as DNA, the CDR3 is TGTGCCAGCAGTCCACCAGGGTTCCAACTCTACGAGCAGTACGTC. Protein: CASSPPGFQLYEQYV.

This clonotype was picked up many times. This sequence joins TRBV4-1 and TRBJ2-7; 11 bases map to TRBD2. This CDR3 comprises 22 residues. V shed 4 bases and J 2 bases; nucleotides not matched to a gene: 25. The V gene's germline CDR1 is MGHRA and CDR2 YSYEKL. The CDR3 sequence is CASSPERISERLAGTATYEQYF. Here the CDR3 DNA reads TGCGCCAGCAGCCCCGAACGAATTTCCGAGAGACTAGCGGGAACAGCCACCTACGAGCAGTACTTC.

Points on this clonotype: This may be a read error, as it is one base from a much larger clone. The CDR3: CAGSGRNFNEQFF. In nucleotides, the CDR3 is TGTGCCGGCAGCGGGAGGAATTTCAATGAGCAGTTCTTC. V is TRBV2 and J is TRBJ2-1; 9 bases agree with TRBD2. This CDR3 is built from 13 residues. The V gene's germline CDR1 is SNHLY and CDR2 FYNNEI.

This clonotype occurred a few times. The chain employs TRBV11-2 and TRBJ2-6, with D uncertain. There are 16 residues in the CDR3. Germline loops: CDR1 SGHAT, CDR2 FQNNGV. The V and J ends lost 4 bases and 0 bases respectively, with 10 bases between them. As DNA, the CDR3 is TGTGCCAGCAGCTGGCTGTTCCGCTCTGGGGCCAACGTCCTGACTTTC. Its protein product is CASSWLFRSGANVLTF. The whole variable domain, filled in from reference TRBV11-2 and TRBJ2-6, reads EAGVAQSPRYKIIEKRQSVAFWCNPISGHATLYWYQQILGQGPKLLIQFQNNGVVDDSQLPKDRFSAERLKGVDSTLKIQPAKLEDSAVYLCASSWLFRSGANVLTFGAGSRLTVL.

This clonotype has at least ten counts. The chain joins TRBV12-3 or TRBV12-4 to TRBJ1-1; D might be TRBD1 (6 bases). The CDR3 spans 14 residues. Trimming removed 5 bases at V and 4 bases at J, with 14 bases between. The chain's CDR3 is CASSAGQFITEAFF. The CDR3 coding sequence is TGTGCCAGCAGTGCGGGACAATTCATCACTGAAGCTTTCTTT.

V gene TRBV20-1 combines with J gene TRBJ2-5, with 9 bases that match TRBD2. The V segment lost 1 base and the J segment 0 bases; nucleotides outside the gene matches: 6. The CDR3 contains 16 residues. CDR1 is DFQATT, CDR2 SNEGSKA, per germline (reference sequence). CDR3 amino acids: CSARVGAGGYQETQYF. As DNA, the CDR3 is TGCAGTGCTAGAGTTGGGGCGGGAGGGTACCAAGAGACCCAGTACTTC.

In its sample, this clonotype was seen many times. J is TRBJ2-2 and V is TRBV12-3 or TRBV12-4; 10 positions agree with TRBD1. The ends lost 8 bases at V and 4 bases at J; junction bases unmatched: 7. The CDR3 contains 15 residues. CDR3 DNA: TGTGCCAGCGACGCCGGGACAGGGGCCACCGGGGAGCTGTTTTTT. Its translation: CASDAGTGATGELFF.